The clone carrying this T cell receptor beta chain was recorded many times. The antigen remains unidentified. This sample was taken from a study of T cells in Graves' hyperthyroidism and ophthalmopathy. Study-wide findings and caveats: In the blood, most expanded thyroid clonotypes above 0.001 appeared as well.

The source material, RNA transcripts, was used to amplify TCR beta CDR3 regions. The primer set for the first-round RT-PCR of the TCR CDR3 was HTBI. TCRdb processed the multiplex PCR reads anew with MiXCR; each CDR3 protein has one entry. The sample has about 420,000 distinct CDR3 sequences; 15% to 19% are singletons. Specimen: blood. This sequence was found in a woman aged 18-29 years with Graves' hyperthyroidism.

CDR3 in amino acids: CASRVLAGTSTDTQYF. The DNA of the CDR3 is TGCGCCAGCAGAGTCCTAGCGGGGACTAGCACAGATACGCAGTATTTT. The rearrangement joins TRBV5-1 to TRBJ2-3; TRBD2 matches at 9 bases. J lost 0 bases, V lost 5 bases, and 7 bases had no gene match. This CDR3 spans 16 amino acids. Germline-derived CDR1 and CDR2 are SGHRS and YFSETQ. The complete variable domain, with remaining parts taken from reference TRBV5-1 and TRBJ2-3, reads KAGVTQTPRYLIKTRGQQVTLSCSPISGHRSVSWYQQTPGQGLQFLFEYFSETQRNKGNFPGRFSGRQFSNSRSEMNVSTLELGDSALYLCASRVLAGTSTDTQYFGPGTRLTVL.